The subject of this entry is one T cell receptor beta chain. The target antigen is unknown. This specimen belongs to a study of cytomegalovirus exposure and HLA in healthy donors. PCR involved 60 Vbeta and 13 Jbeta primers. The repertoire was sequenced with immunoSEQ multiplex PCR; TCRdb's copy has only in-frame clones and lacks some. The sample has about 130,000 clones, under 80% seen once. Overall study results and limits: Prior analysis indicated that the majority of TCR beta V segments exhibited productivity approximately 87% or approximately 30% of the time. Reported results showed that the classifier diagnosed cytomegalovirus status with high specificity and sensitivity. It was confirmed in vitro that a few of the CMV-associated chains were specific for CMV antigens.

The sequence derives from a woman aged 60-70 years in good health and CMV-seropositive. Sequencing was done on a sample of PBMCs.

The CDR3: CASSLGAGGLNYGYTF. In nucleotides, the CDR3 is TGTGCCAGCAGCTTGGGAGCAGGGGGGCTTAACTATGGCTACACCTTC. This rearrangement joins TRBV5-6 to TRBJ1-2; 7 nucleotides match TRBD1. The CDR3 totals 16 residues. Per the germline V gene, CDR1 is SGHDT and CDR2 is YYEEEE. V dropped 0 bases and J dropped 1; count of bases not matched to a gene: 6. Looking up the rest from reference TRBV5-6 and TRBJ1-2 gives the full variable domain: DAGVTQSPTHLIKTRGQQVTLRCSPKSGHDTVSWYQQALGQGPQFIFQYYEEEERQRGNFPDRFSGHQFPNYSSELNVNALLLGDSALYLCASSLGAGGLNYGYTFGSGTRLTVV.